A selection of T cell receptor beta chains follows, all from one sample in a study of T-cell reconstitution after alpha-beta-depleted transplantation in children. A single record per CDR3 protein comes from TCRdb applying MiXCR to the PCR reads. The repertoire holds around 370,000 distinct CDR3 sequences, roughly 15% seen once, with roughly 41% in the top ten. The sample was PBMCs, mostly from graft donor cells, taken 360 days after TCRalphabeta/CD19-depleted stem cell transplant. The source of these receptors is a male patient aged 2 to 10 who had a stem cell transplant for acute lymphoblastic leukemia, so the T cells may come from the graft donor. Both conserved end residues are part of each CDR3. D genes are given only for firm matches. The size field is filled for only some rows; it gives once, few, many or a size class.

>TRBV4-2|TRBJ1-4|.|few
CASSQLFGGNEKLFF
TGTGCCAGCAGCCAACTATTCGGGGGGAATGAAAAACTGTTTTTT
>TRBV28|TRBJ2-3|TRBD2|few
CASSFKAGPRGDTQYF
TGTGCCAGCAGCTTTAAAGCGGGGCCCAGAGGGGATACGCAGTATTTT
>TRBV18|TRBJ1-3|TRBD1|.
CASSPGTVSGNTIYF
TGTGCCAGCTCACCTGGGACAGTCTCTGGAAACACCATATATTTT
>TRBV7-2|TRBJ2-7|.|.
CASSSGGPYEQYF
TGTGCCAGCAGCTCCGGGGGACCCTACGAGCAGTACTTC
>TRBV4-1|TRBJ2-7|.|.
CASRAGTTVGYEQYF
TGCGCCAGCAGAGCAGGGACCACGGTTGGCTACGAGCAGTACTTC
>TRBV11-2|TRBJ2-3|TRBD2|.
CASSPQTSGRAVDTQYF
TGTGCCAGCAGCCCCCAGACTAGCGGGAGGGCCGTAGATACGCAGTATTTT
>TRBV4-1|TRBJ2-6|.|many
CASSQGSVGSGANVLTF
TGCGCCAGCAGCCAAGGGAGTGTAGGATCTGGGGCCAACGTCCTGACTTTC
>TRBV27|TRBJ2-7|TRBD2|.
CASSLYPAGRRYEQYF
TGTGCCAGCAGTTTATACCCAGCGGGGAGGAGGTACGAGCAGTACTTC
>TRBV4-2|TRBJ1-2|.|few
CASRSAAGYTF
TGTGCCTCAAGGAGTGCTGCTGGCTACACCTTC
>TRBV11-3|TRBJ2-3|.|many
CASSLGGGHRTDTQYF
TGTGCCAGCAGCTTAGGCGGGGGACACCGCACAGATACGCAGTATTTT
>TRBV13|TRBJ2-5|TRBD2|.
CASSLEARGRAWETQYF
TGTGCCAGCAGCTTAGAGGCACGCGGGAGGGCCTGGGAGACCCAGTACTTC
>TRBV24-1|TRBJ2-5|.|many
CATSAPQRQETQYF
TGTGCCACCAGTGCTCCACAACGACAAGAGACCCAGTACTTC
>TRBV5-1|TRBJ2-1|.|.
CASSSWMANDEQFF
TGCGCCAGCAGCTCCTGGATGGCGAACGATGAGCAGTTCTTC
>TRBV20-1|TRBJ2-7|TRBD2|many
CSARRLAGVYEQYF
TGCAGTGCTAGGAGACTAGCGGGAGTGTACGAGCAGTACTTC
>TRBV7-9|TRBJ2-2|.|.
CASSSSGTNTGELFF
TGTGCCAGCAGCTCCTCCGGGACTAACACCGGGGAGCTGTTTTTT
>TRBV6-1|TRBJ2-1|.|.
CASSERGGPYNEQFF
TGTGCCAGCAGTGAAAGGGGGGGGCCCTACAATGAGCAGTTCTTC
>TRBV25-1|TRBJ2-3|TRBD1|few
CASHLRDRGPGDTQYF
TGTGCCAGCCACCTCCGGGACAGGGGGCCCGGGGATACGCAGTATTTT
>TRBV4-3|TRBJ2-5|.|many
CASSQGGVGGRETQYF
TGCGCCAGCAGCCAAGGAGGTGTGGGGGGGCGAGAGACCCAGTACTTC
>TRBV27|TRBJ2-2|.|few
CASRGRYTGELFF
TGTGCCAGCAGGGGCCGATACACCGGGGAGCTGTTTTTT
>TRBV28|TRBJ2-1|.|few
CASSIHGIPGDEQFF
TGTGCCAGCAGTATACACGGGATCCCTGGCGATGAGCAGTTCTTC
>TRBV28|TRBJ2-2|TRBD1|.
CASRPTGGIENTGELFF
TGTGCCAGCAGACCGACAGGGGGGATCGAGAACACCGGGGAGCTGTTTTTT
>TRBV4-1|TRBJ2-7|TRBD2|.
CASSQDIRGAGLSYEQYF
TGCGCCAGCAGCCAAGATATAAGAGGAGCGGGATTATCCTACGAGCAGTACTTC
>TRBV10-2|TRBJ2-3|TRBD1|.
CAIMDRAKDTQYF
TGCGCCATTATGGACAGGGCCAAAGATACGCAGTATTTT
>TRBV4-1|TRBJ2-7|.|many
CASSQDVLDPYEQYF
TGCGCCAGCAGCCAAGATGTCCTAGATCCCTACGAGCAGTACTTC
>TRBV7-2|TRBJ1-6|.|few
CASSLRQVNSPLHF
TGTGCCAGCAGCTTAAGACAGGTCAATTCACCCCTCCACTTT
>TRBV9|TRBJ2-1|.|.
CASSGGGSGIHYNEQFF
TGTGCCAGCAGCGGAGGAGGTAGCGGAATACACTACAATGAGCAGTTCTTC
>TRBV4-2|TRBJ2-2|TRBD2|few
CASSPTAGEKDTGELFF
TGTGCCAGCAGCCCCACGGCGGGAGAAAAGGACACCGGGGAGCTGTTTTTT
>TRBV4-1|TRBJ2-7|.|.
CASSQGLGTYEQYF
TGCGCCAGCAGCCAAGGCTTAGGAACCTACGAGCAGTACTTC